This TCR beta chain was identified in a study of identical twins' blood T cells. Germline assignment: CDR1 DFQATT and CDR2 SNEGSKA (reference sequence). CDR3 length: 15 amino acids. Germline trimming cut 6 bases from V and 4 bases from J; bases unmatched to any gene: 9. TCRdb recomputed calls from the 5' RACE reads with MiXCR, one row per CDR3 protein. In the table there are fewer than 450,000 distinct CDR3 sequences, roughly 27% of which are singletons. This receptor was taken from a woman aged 18 to 49 in good health. The J gene is TRBJ2-7, the V gene TRBV20-1; TRBD2 matches at 13 bases. The source material was PBMCs. CDR3 loop: CSATTGLAGPYEQYF. As DNA, the CDR3 is TGCAGTGCAACCACGGGACTAGCGGGACCTTACGAGCAGTACTTC.